This T cell receptor beta chain was documented in a study of blood T cell repertoires in COVID-19. Looking at the study overall: Collection of acute and convalescent COVID-19 samples took place in the United States, Italy and Spain. Nucleic acid was either cDNA or gDNA, and it came from T cells, B-cell-depleted T cells, or PBMCs.

Trimming shortened V by 2 bases and J by 13 bases, and 11 bases separated the two germline ends. Per the germline V gene, CDR1 is KGHSH and CDR2 is LQKENI. The CDR3 contains 12 residues. In the source study's methods: Nucleated cell counts were estimated from reference gene primer amplification. Sequencing used immunoSEQ multiplex PCR; TCRdb keeps in-frame clones, though not all of them. The DNA was the basis for D and trimming; V, J and clone size are from that table. Among 84,000 or so clones listed, over 75% were seen once. The sequencing input was peripheral blood. V is TRBV18 and J is TRBJ1-4; D may be TRBD1 (6 bases). This clonotype originated in a human donor in a cohort sampled during active COVID-19. The CDR3 DNA is TGTGCCAGCTCACCAACCGGGGGGCGACTGTTTTTT. Translating gives CASSPTGGRLFF.